This T cell receptor (beta chain) was captured by sequencing in a study of T cells of healthy individuals. TCRdb re-called the 5' RACE reads through MiXCR, storing one row per CDR3 protein. The sample records about 96,000 distinct CDR3 sequences, roughly 18% being singletons. This clonotype was seen a few times. The CDR3 contains 16 residues. J was trimmed by 7 bases and V by 0 bases; bases with no gene match: 11. Germline CDR1 LNHNV, CDR2 YYDKDF (reference sequence). The rearrangement joins TRBV15 to TRBJ2-7, with 8 bases matching TRBD2. The sequence came from a human donor in good health. CDR3 protein: CATSRDYAGGIREQYF. For the CDR3, the DNA is TGTGCCACCAGCAGAGATTACGCGGGAGGAATCCGGGAGCAGTACTTC.